The entry below describes one TCR beta chain. Its matching antigen is unknown. This specimen comes from a study of cytomegalovirus exposure and HLA in healthy donors. There are 16 residues in the CDR3. Germline-derived CDR1 and CDR2 are MNHNY and SVGAGI (reference sequence). Trimming took off 5 bases at V and 0 bases at J, with 14 bases between the two ends. General study points: Among CMV-associated TCR beta chains, most appeared HLA-restricted in a later analysis.

The study ran its PCR with 60 Vbeta and 13 Jbeta primers. Data came from immunoSEQ multiplex PCR; TCRdb stores just in-frame clones and leaves some out. The listing contains 150,000 or so clones. The gene calls are TRBV6-6 and TRBJ1-5, with TRBD1 as a possible D gene (5 bases). The sequenced material came from PBMCs. This clonotype originated in a man between 18 and 35 years old in good health and CMV-seronegative. Here the CDR3 DNA reads TGTGCCAGCAGTGGACACCAGCCGCATAGCAATCAGCCCCAGCATTTT. Residues: CASSGHQPHSNQPQHF.